This T cell receptor (beta chain) was observed in a study of T cells in Graves' hyperthyroidism and ophthalmopathy. The overall study: At initial diagnosis, before any treatment had begun, peripheral blood was obtained. Study results and limitations: Blood shared most expanded thyroid clonotypes above 0.001.

V lost 0 bases, J lost 5 bases, and 11 bases lay in between. The CDR3 consists of 13 residues. Germline CDR1 and CDR2: GTSNPN and SVGIG (reference sequence). Disease duration was under 3 months in the ophthalmopathy patients, who also had a Clinical Activity Score of at least 3 and a NOSPECS grade of at least 4. Patients were excluded for uncontrolled infection, other autoimmune disease, pregnancy or lactation. TCR beta CDR3 region amplification was performed from RNA transcripts. The study used the HTBI primer set for a first-round RT-PCR of the TCR CDR3. TCRdb passed the multiplex PCR reads through MiXCR, listing each CDR3 protein once. The table has approximately 610,000 distinct CDR3 sequences, roughly 15% seen once. This clonotype was counted at least ten times. Its antigen is unidentified.

This TCR was sampled from a middle-aged woman with Graves' ophthalmopathy. The chain carries TRBV30 and TRBJ2-7; D gene unclear. Sequenced material: blood. This chain's CDR3 is CAWSVQPPHEQYF. The CDR3 nucleotides read TGTGCCTGGAGTGTGCAGCCCCCCCACGAGCAGTACTTC.